This T cell receptor (beta chain) appears in the sequencing data of a study of cytomegalovirus exposure and HLA in healthy donors. Study at large: Within the Caucasian-associated ancestry cluster were 81% of the 300 to 450 genotyped donors.

V was pared by 2 bases and J by 1 base, with 12 bases between. CDR1 SGHTA and CDR2 FQGNSA come from the germline V gene. The CDR3 has 15 residues. PCR primers comprised 60 Vbeta and 13 Jbeta primers. TCRdb's copy holds only in-frame clones and misses some; the assay was immunoSEQ multiplex PCR. This table has roughly 55,000 clones, roughly four fifths appearing once. This receptor was taken from a boy aged 5-17 years in good health and CMV-seropositive. V and J are TRBV7-2 and TRBJ2-7; D is undetermined. Sequencing used PBMCs. The CDR3 loop reads CASSLTAVKSYEQYF. CDR3 bases: TGTGCCAGCAGCTTAACAGCAGTTAAATCCTACGAGCAGTACTTC.